What follows are 5 T cell receptor beta chains derived from one specimen sequenced in a study of CD8 T cells in Susac syndrome. Reverse transcription of about 0.45 to 1 ug RNA was carried out with random hexamers. MiXCR was run by TCRdb on the immunoSEQ multiplex PCR reads, yielding one entry per CDR3 protein. The sample holds 120,000 to 150,000 distinct CDR3 sequences; 90% to 97% are singletons and the top ten take 0.065% to 0.095%. Sequenced material: CD4+ T cells from PBMCs. These receptors originate from a human donor with Susac syndrome.

The chain joins TRBV6-5 to TRBJ2-1, with 11 bases aligning to TRBD2. Unmatched junction bases numbered 6, after V lost 7 bases and J lost 10 bases. The CDR3 extends over 13 amino acids. The germline V gene has CDR1 MNHEY and CDR2 SVGAGI. CDR3 sequence reads: CASTGTSGGEQFF. The CDR3, as DNA: TGTGCCAGCACTGGGACTAGCGGAGGGGAGCAGTTCTTC.

The rearrangement uses TRBV29-1 and TRBJ1-2; no clear D gene. CDR1 and CDR2 (germline): SQVTM, ANQGSEA. V lost 5 bases, J lost 4 bases, and 14 bases lay in between. This CDR3 is built from 13 residues. CDR3 region: CSVSGRARYGYTF. The CDR3 DNA reads as TGCAGCGTTTCTGGACGGGCTCGCTATGGCTACACCTTC.

The CDR3 DNA reads as TGCAGTGCTAGCCCGGGGGGGCGGGAGTCTTACGAGCAGTACTTC. This translates into CSASPGGRESYEQYF. The gene calls are TRBV20-1 and TRBJ2-7, with 8 positions matching TRBD2. Unmatched junction bases numbered 11, after V lost 3 bases and J lost 4 bases. The CDR3 runs to 15 residues. Germline lookup yields CDR1 DFQATT and CDR2 SNEGSKA (reference sequence).

The chain is built from TRBV28 and TRBJ2-5; no definite D call. This CDR3 region has 17 residues. Trimming stripped 6 bases from V and 4 bases from J, with 24 bases between. The germline gives CDR1 MDHEN, CDR2 SYDVKM. CDR3 sequence: CASSPTTVPRTPETQYF. DNA of the CDR3: TGTGCCAGCAGCCCTACCACGGTGCCGAGAACCCCAGAGACCCAGTACTTC.

J is TRBJ2-3 and V is TRBV6-6; 11 bases match TRBD2. CDR3 length equals 14 residues. With V trimmed by 9 bases and J by 4 bases, 6 bases remained unmatched. From germline, CDR1 is MNHNY and CDR2 SVGAGI (reference sequence). The CDR3 DNA reads as TGTGCCAGTTCGACTAGCGGGAAACCAGATACGCAGTATTTT. As protein: CASSTSGKPDTQYF.